Sequencing of this TCR beta chain was carried out in a study of T cells in localized non-small cell lung cancer. The CDR3 covers 13 residues. Per the germline V gene, CDR1 is SGHKS and CDR2 is YYEKEE (reference sequence). V was cut by 4 bases and J by 1 base, with 9 bases left in between. Measured with immunoSEQ multiplex PCR; TCRdb has only the in-frame clones, and not every one. This sample has about 45,000 clones, with 81% found just once. The rearrangement joins TRBV5-5 to TRBJ2-7, with D perhaps matching TRBD1 or TRBD2 (5 bases each). The source was peripheral blood mononuclear cells, collected before any cancer treatment. This receptor was taken from a man between 40 and 75 years old with stage III lung adenocarcinoma. As DNA, the CDR3 is TGTGCCAGCAGCCCGGGGCCATCCTACGAGCAGTACTTC. It codes for CASSPGPSYEQYF.